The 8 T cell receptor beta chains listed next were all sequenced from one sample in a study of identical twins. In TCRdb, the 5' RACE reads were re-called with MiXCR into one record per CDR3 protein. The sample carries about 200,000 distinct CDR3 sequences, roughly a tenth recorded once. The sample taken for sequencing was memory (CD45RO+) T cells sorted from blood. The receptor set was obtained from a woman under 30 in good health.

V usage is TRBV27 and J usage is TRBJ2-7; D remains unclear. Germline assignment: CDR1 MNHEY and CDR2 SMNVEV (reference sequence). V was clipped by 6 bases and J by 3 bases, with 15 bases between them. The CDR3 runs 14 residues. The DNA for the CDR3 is TGTGCCAGCAGCCGAACTTTTGTCGACTACGAGCAGTACTTC. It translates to CASSRTFVDYEQYF.

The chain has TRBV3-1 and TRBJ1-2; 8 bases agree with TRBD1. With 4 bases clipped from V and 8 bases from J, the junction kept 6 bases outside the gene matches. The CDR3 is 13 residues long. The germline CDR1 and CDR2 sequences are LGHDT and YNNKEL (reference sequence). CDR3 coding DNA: TGTGCCAGCAGCCTTACCCAGGGGGCAGGCTACACCTTC. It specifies CASSLTQGAGYTF.

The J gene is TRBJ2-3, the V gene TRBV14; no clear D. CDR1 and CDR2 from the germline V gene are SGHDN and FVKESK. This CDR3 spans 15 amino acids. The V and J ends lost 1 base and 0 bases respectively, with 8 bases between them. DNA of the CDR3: TGTGCCAGCAGCCAAGGTAGTCCTAGCACAGATACGCAGTATTTT. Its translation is CASSQGSPSTDTQYF.

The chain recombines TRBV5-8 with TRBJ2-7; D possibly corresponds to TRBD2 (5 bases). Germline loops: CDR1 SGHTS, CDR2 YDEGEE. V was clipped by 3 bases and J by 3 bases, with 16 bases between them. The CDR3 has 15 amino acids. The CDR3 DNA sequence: TGTGCCAGCAGCTATGCCCCCGGGGAAGACTACGAGCAGTACTTC. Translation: CASSYAPGEDYEQYF.

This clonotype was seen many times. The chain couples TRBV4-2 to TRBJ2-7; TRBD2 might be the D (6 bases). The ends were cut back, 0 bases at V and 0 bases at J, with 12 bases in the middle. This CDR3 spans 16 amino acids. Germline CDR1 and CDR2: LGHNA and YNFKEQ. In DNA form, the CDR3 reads TGTGCCAGCAGCCAAGATCTCGGGGGTTCCTCCTACGAGCAGTACTTC. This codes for CASSQDLGGSSYEQYF.

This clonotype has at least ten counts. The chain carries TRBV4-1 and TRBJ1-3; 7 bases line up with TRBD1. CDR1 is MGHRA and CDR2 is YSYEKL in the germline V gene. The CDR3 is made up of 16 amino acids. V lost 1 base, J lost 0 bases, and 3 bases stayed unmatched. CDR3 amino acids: CASSQAGQASGNTIYF. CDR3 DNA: TGCGCCAGCAGCCAAGCCGGACAGGCCTCTGGAAACACCATATATTTT.

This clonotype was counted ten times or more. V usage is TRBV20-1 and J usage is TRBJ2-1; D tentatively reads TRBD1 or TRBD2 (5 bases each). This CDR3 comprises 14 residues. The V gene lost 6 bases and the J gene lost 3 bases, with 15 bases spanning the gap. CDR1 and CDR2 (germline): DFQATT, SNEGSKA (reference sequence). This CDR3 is CSAMGRNLYNEQFF. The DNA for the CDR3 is TGCAGTGCAATGGGACGTAACCTCTACAATGAGCAGTTCTTC.

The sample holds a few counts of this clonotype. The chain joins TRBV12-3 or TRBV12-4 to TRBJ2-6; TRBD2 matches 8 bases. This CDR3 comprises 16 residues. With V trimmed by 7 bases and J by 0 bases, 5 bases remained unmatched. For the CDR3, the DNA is TGTGCCAGCACCCTAGCGGGTGTCTCTGGGGCCAACGTCCTGACTTTC. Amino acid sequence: CASTLAGVSGANVLTF.